This T cell receptor (beta chain) was documented in a study of cytomegalovirus exposure and HLA in healthy donors (TCRdb year 2017). Regarding the complete study: An earlier analysis of 587 of the donors reported 250 to 300 Gb of sequence data and approximately 110 million unique TCR beta sequences from 150 million to 200 million T cells. About 300 gigabases of sequencing data and around 88 million unique TCR sequences made up an early release that covered around 640 HLA-typed donors. Of the roughly 400 genotyped donors, roughly 85% fell in the genetic ancestry cluster associated with self-reported Caucasian donors. The study aimed to test whether signatures of past pathogen exposure could be identified by cataloging public T cell receptors. Using immunosequencing, the study profiled T cell repertoires from 500 to 800 subjects and related those repertoires to cytomegalovirus serostatus. Along with the roughly 700-subject first cohort, a separate validation cohort of over a hundred different subjects was used. High-throughput TCR immunosequencing, statistical association of individual TCRs with disease status, and machine learning were combined to predict cytomegalovirus infection status. A later analysis re-examined previously published TCR beta repertoires from more than 600 donors and added high-resolution HLA genotyping to investigate patterns of TCR occurrence. In the later analysis, no new phenotypic data were used to find candidate immune exposures; instead, reliance was placed on TCR beta sequences and their occurrence across donors. An earlier analysis of 587 of the donors applied high-throughput TCR beta sequencing to assess whether each TCR beta V gene segment acted as functional or pseudogenic. Donor age, sex, ethnicity and CMV serostatus were compiled alongside the repertoire data. A later genetic analysis used genome-wide SNP genotypes for about 60% of the roughly 700 donors, treating that subset as a discovery cohort. All discovery cohort repertoires had been generated using a single sequencing platform. HLA typing covered class I and class II loci at four-digit resolution. The number of donors typed differed by locus, with roughly 629-640 for A, B, C, DRB1 and DQB1, around 520 for DQA1, over 600 for DPA1, and under 490 for DPB1. Four to six DR-DQ haplotypes were handled as single units for association and clustering, since linkage in the cohort was strong. Among roughly 400 genotyped donors of the cohort, an average of about 220,000 unique TCR beta nucleotide sequences was sequenced per donor, of which about 19% were non-productive. The research as a whole found: Compared with equally common non-associated chains, HLA-associated TCR beta chains in a later analysis were more clonally expanded and had lower generation probabilities. When HLA alleles, especially DR and DQ, strongly co-occurred, TCR associations were difficult to assign to individual alleles. The sequencing pipeline was judged likely to have produced a cluster of highly shared sequence variants as a technical artifact. The cohort was sequenced for TCR beta chains only, and without alpha or paired-chain data the features that could be detected were limited. Presence/absence analyses assumed roughly uniform sequencing depth across donors, an assumption that may not hold. The classifier was reported to diagnose cytomegalovirus status with high specificity and sensitivity in both the original cohort and the validation cohort. According to a later analysis, most CMV-associated TCR beta chains appeared to be HLA-restricted, and the HLA associations seemed to be driven largely by CMV exposure. Most TCR sequences were seen in very few donors, while some public TCRs were found in many individuals. The study gave a list of around 170 TCR beta chains associated with cytomegalovirus. In a later genetic analysis, fewer N-insertions in productive TCRs were reported among donors in an Asian-associated ancestry cluster than the roughly 700-donor mean. In a later genetic analysis, a missense DCLRE1C variant was associated with V-gene and J-gene trimming of TCR beta chains, and the association was replicated in an independent cohort. A later analysis associated around 16,000 TCR beta sequences with specific HLA alleles at a false discovery rate of 0.05. The authors suggested that the approach could potentially be extended to other disease states and immunological phenotypes. Because counts were too low, seventeen rarely observed V segments, including chromosome 9 orphons, were excluded from the earlier analysis of roughly 580 of the donors. In vitro tests confirmed that a few of the cytomegalovirus-associated TCR beta chains recognize cytomegalovirus antigens. Because HLA typing was missing for some donors at each locus, association tests included only the typed subset. In an earlier analysis of 587 of the donors, most TCR beta V segments appeared in productive rearrangements about 90% or about 30% of the time, broadly matching IMGT annotations. Several of the top co-occurrence clusters appeared to be linked to parvovirus B19, influenza, CMV and Epstein-Barr virus, according to a later analysis. A later analysis found that TCR association rates varied across HLA loci, with DRB1 alleles showing the most associated TCRs and HLA-C alleles the fewest. CMV serostatus was the only immune exposure information available for the cohort. Linkage disequilibrium might explain the correlated functional status among segregating V segments, but an unknown experimental factor could not be excluded. A further reported finding was that TCR beta sequences accurately predicted the HLA-A and HLA-B alleles for most subjects in the first cohort.

About this clone: It lacks a known antigen. Per-nucleotide qualities are absent, and no much larger clonotype sits a single base away.

The cohort comprised under 700 healthy bone marrow donors. Cohort members were all nominally healthy when sampled, although unrecorded immune exposures were likely present. The donor tested CMV seropositive and was one of the 289 seropositive cohort members. Each donor provided a peripheral blood sample, and peripheral blood mononuclear cells were used for TCR beta sequencing. Genomic DNA extraction from the blood cell samples was performed with the Qiagen DNeasy Blood Extraction Kit. The protocol used for the library was the immunoSEQ multiplex PCR assay. For the multiplex PCR, a mixture combining 60 forward primers for TCR Vbeta segments and 13 reverse primers for TCR Jbeta segments was used. The CDR3 region of rearranged TCR beta genes was amplified from genomic DNA with a multiplex PCR assay. The Illumina HiSeq System was used to sequence the amplified TCR beta libraries as 87-base-pair reads. In the authors' own workflow: A later analysis counted about 80 million unique TCR beta chains across the 650 to 700 repertoires, and roughly 10 million of these chains were shared by at least two donors. A nearest-neighbor algorithm error-corrected the raw reads and collapsed the reads into unique sequences, merging closely related sequences to remove PCR and sequencing errors. To assign V, D and J gene segments, CDR3 sequences were aligned to IMGT reference sequences. For a sequence to be retained, at least a six-nucleotide match to both a V gene segment and a J gene segment was required. Rearrangements were classified as productive when the CDR3 lacked stop codons and remained in frame with V and J, and all other rearrangements were classified as non-productive. Following IMGT convention, CDR3 was defined as the stretch from the second conserved V-encoded cysteine to the conserved J-encoded phenylalanine. The earlier analysis of about 640 of the donors excluded any sequence lacking an unambiguous match to a single V gene segment. In an earlier analysis of approximately 590 of the donors, a V segment was called functional when productive rearrangements were above 56.7%, and segregating when the standard deviation between donors exceeded 5%. A statistical classification framework was built for diagnosing cytomegalovirus status from the catalog of TCR beta chain sequences. A later analysis assigned V and J genes by comparing TCR nucleotide sequences with IMGT/GENE-DB human TR gene sequences. A later analysis assigned CDR3 sequences and most-parsimonious VDJ recombination scenarios with the TCRdist pipeline. In a later analysis, each TCR beta chain was defined by its CDR3 amino acid sequence together with its V-gene family, and reads lacking a unique V-gene family were excluded. A later analysis removed several hundred highly shared, low-generation-probability nucleotide sequences to deal with suspected cross-contamination and a sequencing artifact. A later analysis calculated a clonal expansion index for each public chain from normalized within-repertoire ranks of inferred template counts. A later analysis computed generation probabilities with a VDJ recombination model fitted to out-of-frame rearrangements, and checked the results against IGoR. Hypergeometric tests were used in a later analysis to score TCR-TCR, TCR-HLA and TCR-CMV co-occurrence, with a repertoire-size bias correction applied to the TCR pairs. False discovery rates were estimated in a later analysis by permuting HLA or CMV assignments 20 times. In a later analysis, co-occurring TCRs were grouped using DBSCAN, and TCRdist sequence similarity was added for clustering within HLA-allele-positive subsets. Repertoires with fewer than 30,000 or more than 120,000 public chains were left out of co-occurrence clustering, as were four to six repertoires with anomalous nucleotide sharing. TCRdb's version of the immuneACCESS table is confined to in-frame rearrangements and falls short of the full clone set. An unresolved V gene accounts for under half of the shortfall where checked; the remainder is of unknown origin. V and J calls plus clone size are reproduced from that table; the DNA served to infer D and trimming. A total of roughly 130,000 clones appear in this sample, about 76% of them only once. Of the sample, 6.6% is held by the ten largest clones.

Sequenced: PBMCs. This sequence was found in a man aged 40-50 years in good health and CMV-seropositive.

The DNA sequence reads TGCAGCGTTGAAGGACAGGGTATCACAGATACGCAGTATTTT. It translates to CSVEGQGITDTQYF. Recombination connected TRBV29-1 to TRBJ2-3; TRBD1 matches 7 bases in the middle. Based on the germline V gene, the CDR1 and CDR2 sequences are SQVTM and ANQGSEA. The CDR3 has 14 amino acids, counting the end cysteine and phenylalanine. The retained sequence is limited to the CDR3, 42 bases, with the frame set at the first base. Trimming leaves V shorter by 1 base and J shorter by 2 bases, with the junction holding 3 bases beyond the gene matches.